The source of this TCR beta chain is a study of blood T cell repertoires in COVID-19 (dated by TCRdb to the early 2020s). Looking at the study overall: Samples from collaborators originated in the United States, Italy and Spain and spanned both the acute and convalescent phases of COVID-19. A de-identified subject ID, COVID-19 status, age in years and sex were almost always included in the sample metadata. Where available, HLA class I and class II types were obtained from metadata supplied by the sample provider rather than from assay-based typing. The repertoires were released in a freely available public database meant as a resource for research on the immune response to SARS-CoV-2. Samples came from the ongoing ImmuneRACE study (first 160 participants) plus 1,254 subjects from 6 global collaborators. The material from the prospective study consisted of cDNA or gDNA derived from T cells, B-cell-depleted T cells, or PBMCs. The dataset comprised deeply sampled blood TCRbeta repertoires from subjects exposed to, actively infected with, or recovered from COVID-19. Study-wide conclusions, independent of this receptor: The amount of clinical and demographic metadata varied by source and participant and was provided uncurated.

On this clone: Its antigen is currently not known. Base qualities are not recorded, but no much larger clone differs from it by a single base.

TCRbeta CDR3 regions were amplified from genomic DNA using the immunoSEQ Assay, a bias-controlled multiplex PCR. The source study handled its data this way. The number of nucleated cells in each sample was estimated by amplification of reference gene primers within the assay. To quantify the absolute abundance of each unique TCRbeta CDR3 rearrangement, sequence reads were collapsed and filtered. For each sample, productive Simpson clonality was calculated as the square root of Simpson's diversity index across productive rearrangements. Not all clones reach the TCRdb copy of this immuneACCESS table, which keeps in-frame sequences only. Checked studies attribute under half of the gap to unresolved V genes and leave the rest unexplained. The DNA was the basis for D and trimming; V, J and clone size are from that table. The sample profile shows fewer than 250,000 clones; over 65% of them were found once. The top ten constitute roughly 2.7% of the sample.

Collaborating institutions collected whole blood in K2EDTA tubes following their own protocols. For TCRbeta analysis, collaborators shipped samples in one of three forms: frozen whole blood, isolated PBMCs, or DNA extracted from either of those sample types. CDR1 and CDR2 (MDHEN, SYDVKM) derive from the germline V gene. The CDR3 goes from the cysteine to the phenylalanine over 15 residues. Only the CDR3 portion is preserved as DNA: 45 bases, with reading frame beginning at the first base. At the junction V is shortened by 0 bases and J by 5 bases, with 13 bases in between. The receptor's source is a woman in her sixties or seventies with active or convalescent COVID-19. The chain is assembled from TRBV28 and TRBJ1-1, and possibly TRBD1, on 5 matching bases. Specimen: peripheral blood. CDR3 protein: CASSLWGGEKTEAFF. The DNA is as follows: TGTGCCAGCAGTTTATGGGGAGGGGAGAAAACTGAAGCTTTCTTT.